The 6 T cell receptor beta chains reported below all come from one sample, sequenced in a study of glioma-infiltrating T cells. Amplification of TCR alpha and beta CDR3 regions from RNA used iRepertoire nested multiplex PCR. From the multiplex PCR reads, TCRdb called clonotypes with MiXCR, one entry per CDR3 protein. There are roughly 120,000 distinct CDR3 sequences in the sample; 20% to 25% occur only once, and approximately 14% lies in the top ten. The sequenced sample was glioma tissue, nonneoplastic brain tissue, or PBMCs (not recorded which). These receptors were obtained from a human donor with low-grade glioma or glioblastoma, undergoing nonglioma brain surgery, or in good health (not recorded which).

Regarding this clonotype: This may arise from a read error, as a much more abundant clone is one base away. V gene TRBV7-9 combines with J gene TRBJ1-4; D possibly corresponds to TRBD1 (5 bases). The germline CDR1 and CDR2 sequences are SEHNR and FQNEAQ (reference sequence). CDR3 length equals 15 residues. The germline V and J ends were trimmed by 10 bases and 0 bases, with 15 bases remaining between them. CDR3 nucleotides: TGTGCCACAATTCAGGCGGGGGCAACTAATGAAAAACTGTTTTTT. Its translation: CATIQAGATNEKLFF.

The rearrangement joins TRBV12-3 or TRBV12-4 to TRBJ2-7; no reliable D call. The CDR3 has 16 amino acids. Trimming removed 5 bases from V and 3 bases from J, with 20 bases in between. The CDR3, as DNA: TGTGCCAGCAGTCCCCGGCGTGGCACGTCAAACTACGAGCAGTACTTC. The encoded protein is CASSPRRGTSNYEQYF.

This clonotype was seen a few times. J is TRBJ2-7 and V is TRBV29-1; D might be TRBD1 (5 bases). Germline loops: CDR1 SQVTM, CDR2 ANQGSEA. This CDR3 contains 14 residues. Deletions cut 1 base from V and 6 bases from J, with 16 bases between. The CDR3 sequence is CSVEVIGQGGEQYF. For the CDR3, the DNA is TGCAGCGTTGAAGTCATCGGCCAGGGCGGCGAGCAGTACTTC.

The table lists this clonotype with many counts. V is TRBV9 and J is TRBJ2-5; D is ambiguous. V gave up 0 bases and J gave up 3 bases, with 6 bases separating them. The CDR3 extends over 13 amino acids. Germline CDR1 reads SGDLS; CDR2 reads YYNGEE. CDR3 region: CASSVEVEETQYF. The CDR3 DNA follows: TGTGCCAGCAGCGTAGAAGTCGAAGAGACCCAGTACTTC.

The sample holds one count of this clonotype. A much larger clonotype is one base distant, so this may be a read error. The chain is built from TRBV7-2 and TRBJ2-7, with TRBD1 matching over 8 bases. With V trimmed by 8 bases and J by 6 bases, 21 bases remained unmatched. The length of the CDR3 is 17 residues. Germline CDR1 is SGHTA and CDR2 is FQGNSA. The CDR3 DNA reads as TGTGCCAGCCGCCCCCCCCTAGGTCGCGGACAGGGCCGCGAGCAGTACTTC. This sequence encodes CASRPPLGRGQGREQYF.

In this sample, this clonotype turned up a few times. The chain joins TRBV19 to TRBJ2-7; no firm D call. Trimming pared 1 base from V and 1 base from J, leaving 11 bases between. The CDR3 extends over 15 amino acids. The V gene's germline CDR1 is LNHDA and CDR2 SQIVND (reference sequence). The CDR3: CASSIGAAASYEQYF. CDR3 nucleotides: TGTGCCAGTAGTATAGGTGCCGCTGCGTCCTACGAGCAGTACTTC.